The 18 T cell receptor beta chains listed next were all sequenced from one sample in a study of radiotherapy plus CTLA-4 blockade in lung cancer. TCRdb keeps only in-frame clones here, not all; method: immunoSEQ multiplex PCR. This table has around 86,000 clones, roughly four fifths appearing once. The specimen was peripheral blood, collected from a patient treated with radiotherapy plus ipilimumab. These receptors were obtained from a human donor with non-small cell lung cancer who had stable disease on radiotherapy plus ipilimumab.

The rearrangement links TRBV19 to TRBJ1-4, with 10 bases aligning to TRBD1. With V trimmed by 8 bases and J by 7 bases, 10 bases remained unmatched. CDR3 length: 15 amino acids. Germline V gene data show CDR1 as LNHDA and CDR2 as SQIVND (reference sequence). CDR3 nucleotide sequence: TGTGCCAGTCACCGGGACAGGGGAGCTGGTGAAAAACTGTTTTTT. Translating gives CASHRDRGAGEKLFF.

V is TRBV29-1 and J is TRBJ2-1; TRBD1 aligns across 7 bases. V gave up 7 bases and J gave up 5 bases; unmatched junction bases: 11. CDR1 is SQVTM and CDR2 is ANQGSEA in the germline V gene. This CDR3 comprises 14 residues. The CDR3 nucleotides are TGCAGCGCCCACGACAGGGAAACAAACAATGAGCAGTTCTTC. It yields the protein CSAHDRETNNEQFF.

V usage is TRBV6-1 and J usage is TRBJ1-5, with D possibly matching TRBD1 (5 bases). Trimming removed 2 bases from V and 3 bases from J, with 14 bases in between. The CDR3 contains 16 residues. Germline V gene sequence: CDR1 MNHNS, CDR2 SASEGT. The CDR3 is CASSETQGLANQPQHF. CDR3 sequence (DNA): TGTGCCAGCAGTGAAACCCAGGGCCTTGCCAATCAGCCCCAGCATTTT.

The table lists this clone with a count of one. The gene calls are TRBV7-9 and TRBJ1-4; D ambiguous. Germline V gene sequence: CDR1 SEHNR, CDR2 FQNEAQ (reference sequence). The CDR3 length is 15 residues. V lost 11 bases and J 0 bases, leaving 16 bases between the germline ends. The CDR3 DNA sequence: TGTGCCGGTCTGGGCGGAACCGCAACTAATGAAAAACTGTTTTTT. Amino acids: CAGLGGTATNEKLFF.

This chain connects TRBV2 to TRBJ2-5; no clear D. This CDR3 comprises 13 residues. Germline V gene sequence: CDR1 SNHLY, CDR2 FYNNEI. The V and J ends lost 2 bases and 4 bases respectively, with 8 bases between them. CDR3 DNA sequence: TGTGCCAGCAGTGAATCTAGGACAGAGACCCAGTACTTC. Its translation is CASSESRTETQYF.

The CDR3: CATSAPAGITYEQYF. As DNA, the CDR3 is TGTGCCACCAGTGCTCCAGCGGGGATCACCTACGAGCAGTACTTC. The chain joins TRBV15 to TRBJ2-7, with TRBD2 matching 7 bases. The CDR3 runs to 15 residues. Germline CDR1 LNHNV, CDR2 YYDKDF (reference sequence). The V gene end was trimmed by 6 bases and the J gene end by 2 bases; junction bases not matched to a gene: 10.

J is TRBJ2-2 and V is TRBV27, with no clear D. CDR1 and CDR2 from the germline V gene are MNHEY and SMNVEV (reference sequence). The CDR3 totals 18 residues. The V end was cut by 3 bases, the J end by 6 bases, with 23 bases between. The CDR3 spells CASSFFARDQWNPGELFF. Written as DNA, the CDR3 is TGTGCCAGCAGTTTTTTCGCCCGAGACCAGTGGAATCCCGGGGAGCTGTTTTTT.

CDR3 loop: CASSAGGLDNQPQHF. CDR3 sequence (DNA): TGCGCCAGCAGCGCAGGGGGATTAGACAATCAGCCCCAGCATTTT. The V gene is TRBV5-1, the J gene TRBJ1-5; TRBD1 matches at 7 bases. V shed 4 bases, J shed 3 bases, and the junction held 7 bases outside the gene matches. The CDR3 is 15 amino acids. Per germline, CDR1 SGHRS and CDR2 YFSETQ. Variable domain in full (rest from reference TRBV5-1 and TRBJ1-5): KAGVTQTPRYLIKTRGQQVTLSCSPISGHRSVSWYQQTPGQGLQFLFEYFSETQRNKGNFPGRFSGRQFSNSRSEMNVSTLELGDSALYLCASSAGGLDNQPQHFGDGTRLSIL.

The chain uses TRBV7-2 and TRBJ1-4; TRBD1 might be the D (5 bases). This CDR3 region has 16 residues. V lost 1 base to trimming and J lost 7 bases, with 16 bases between them. Germline CDR1 is SGHTA and CDR2 is FQGNSA. CDR3 DNA sequence: TGTGCCAGCAGCTTAGGCCCAGGGAGGTGGGGTGAAAAACTGTTTTTT. Translated, it gives CASSLGPGRWGEKLFF.

J is TRBJ1-3 and V is TRBV27; TRBD1 aligns across 8 bases. V was clipped by 6 bases and J by 0 bases; unmatched bases: 7. CDR3 length: 16 residues. Germline assignment: CDR1 MNHEY and CDR2 SMNVEV (reference sequence). The CDR3: CASRKGQGYSGNTIYF. The CDR3 DNA reads TGTGCCAGCAGAAAAGGACAGGGTTACTCTGGAAACACCATATATTTT.

The chain carries TRBV20-1 and TRBJ2-1; D tentatively fits TRBD1 or TRBD2 (5 bases each). Per the germline V gene, CDR1 is DFQATT and CDR2 is SNEGSKA (reference sequence). This CDR3 spans 11 amino acids. The V gene lost 5 bases and the J gene lost 6 bases, with 8 bases spanning the gap. CDR3 in amino acids: CSAGGTNEQFF. The CDR3 nucleotides read TGCAGTGCTGGGGGAACCAATGAGCAGTTCTTC.

The genes are TRBV4-2 and TRBJ2-7; weak D call: TRBD2 (5 bases). The germline V and J ends were trimmed by 0 bases and 3 bases, with 12 bases remaining between them. CDR1 and CDR2 from the germline V gene are LGHNA and YNFKEQ. CDR3 length: 15 residues. The CDR3 is CASSQDLGDGYEQYF. The CDR3 DNA sequence: TGTGCCAGCAGCCAAGATTTGGGAGACGGCTACGAGCAGTACTTC.

V is TRBV28 and J is TRBJ1-4; 7 bases are a match to TRBD1. This CDR3 has 15 residues. Per the germline V gene, CDR1 is MDHEN and CDR2 is SYDVKM. J was trimmed by 8 bases and V by 5 bases; bases with no gene match: 11. The DNA for the CDR3 is TGTGCCAGCAGTCCGGGGACAGCCGAGAGAGAAAAACTGTTTTTT. It encodes CASSPGTAEREKLFF.

The J gene is TRBJ1-2, the V gene TRBV7-9; perhaps TRBD1 as D (6 bases). The germline CDR1 and CDR2 sequences are SEHNR and FQNEAQ (reference sequence). The germline V and J ends were trimmed by 3 bases and 6 bases, with 14 bases remaining between them. The CDR3 runs to 14 residues. In nucleotides, the CDR3 is TGTGCCAGCAGCTTCTCACAGGGATCCAATGGCTACACCTTC. This translates into CASSFSQGSNGYTF.

The rearrangement joins TRBV27 to TRBJ2-1, with D possibly matching TRBD1 (7 bases). CDR3 size: 14 residues. Germline CDR1 reads MNHEY; CDR2 reads SMNVEV (reference sequence). V was cut by 5 bases and J by 5 bases, with 13 bases left in between. CDR3 loop: CASSPGGTHNEQFF. In DNA, the CDR3 is TGTGCCAGCAGTCCAGGGGGGACCCACAATGAGCAGTTCTTC.

The chain is built from TRBV4-2 and TRBJ2-7, with a weak D call TRBD1 (6 bases). Germline V gives CDR1 LGHNA, CDR2 YNFKEQ. Trimming left V 4 bases short and J 2 bases short, with 18 bases between. The CDR3 length is 16 residues. The DNA for the CDR3 is TGTGCCAGCAGCCCCCAACAGGGCTCCAGGACCTACGAGCAGTACTTC. This encodes CASSPQQGSRTYEQYF.

This clone was detected once. The rearrangement links TRBV5-1 to TRBJ1-1; a weak D match, TRBD1 (5 bases). CDR3 size: 16 residues. Per germline, CDR1 SGHRS and CDR2 YFSETQ. The germline V and J ends were trimmed by 7 bases and 1 base, with 20 bases remaining between them. Written as DNA, the CDR3 is TGCGCCAGCGCCAAATCAGGGAGCTCGGGGAACACTGAAGCTTTCTTT. Translation: CASAKSGSSGNTEAFF. The full variable domain, in which reference TRBV5-1 and TRBJ1-1 provide the parts outside the CDR3, is KAGVTQTPRYLIKTRGQQVTLSCSPISGHRSVSWYQQTPGQGLQFLFEYFSETQRNKGNFPGRFSGRQFSNSRSEMNVSTLELGDSALYLCASAKSGSSGNTEAFFGQGTRLTVV.

The chain recombines TRBV5-1 with TRBJ1-6; D is ambiguous. The CDR3 has 17 amino acids. Germline V gene lookup returns CDR1 SGHRS and CDR2 YFSETQ. The germline V and J ends were trimmed by 5 bases and 0 bases, with 15 bases remaining between them. CDR3 DNA sequence: TGCGCCAGCAGGGGGATGTACAGAAGCTCCTATAATTCACCCCTCCACTTT. Protein sequence: CASRGMYRSSYNSPLHF.